The TCR beta chain described here comes from a study of patients and donors after allogeneic stem cell transplantation. TCRdb ran MiXCR on the RT-PCR reads and lists one entry per CDR3 protein. The sample carries about 160,000 distinct CDR3 sequences, 30% to 45% recorded once. Germline V gives CDR1 MNHEY, CDR2 SMNVEV (reference sequence). The CDR3 has 14 residues. Deletions cut 3 bases from V and 3 bases from J, with 11 bases between. This clonotype appeared a few times. This chain joins TRBV27 and TRBJ1-1; D unresolved. This TCR derives from a human donor who was either an allogeneic HSCT recipient or a stem cell or donor lymphocyte infusion donor (not recorded which). It is not recorded whose cells these are; they may come from a transplant donor. What was sequenced was blood, either unsorted or a sorted T cell fraction (not recorded which). CDR3: CASSFSGEDTEAFF. In DNA, the CDR3 is TGTGCCAGCAGTTTCTCCGGGGAGGACACTGAAGCTTTCTTT.